This T cell receptor (beta chain) was sequenced during a study of control samples from healthy donors and cancer patients. This CDR3 comprises 16 residues. Germline trimming cut 5 bases from V and 4 bases from J; bases unmatched to any gene: 11. Germline V gene data show CDR1 as LNHDA and CDR2 as SQIVND (reference sequence). Assay used: immunoSEQ multiplex PCR; TCRdb lists only in-frame clones, some missing. The sample lists about 170,000 clones, about 94% occurring once. Sequenced sample: blood. The chain employs TRBV19 and TRBJ1-2; 9 nucleotides agree with TRBD1. This sequence originates from a woman aged 60 to 75 in good health. This CDR3 reads CASSLPSGQGAYGYTF. The CDR3 DNA follows: TGTGCCAGTAGTCTTCCATCGGGACAGGGAGCCTATGGCTACACCTTC.